These 6 T cell receptor beta chains originate from one sample sequenced in a study of blood T cells in healthy people across ages (dated by TCRdb to 2014 to 2015). The library relied on 5' RACE. The reads were generated on an Illumina HiSeq 2500. The second PCR ran for roughly 7 to 11 cycles and used a J-beta primer mix along with a sample-barcoded 5' primer. TCRdb took the public reads, trimmed them with fastp at Q25, ran MiXCR for clone calling and kept in-frame beta chains. Rows matching on CDR3 protein sequence are summarized as one entry with the most common DNA and genes. The sample yields about 690,000 distinct CDR3 sequences; roughly 43% were counted once. The top ten clonotypes cover around 32% of the sample. The sequenced material came from blood. All receptors come from a man at least 80 years old in good health.

This clonotype was detected a few times. This chain links TRBV18 with TRBJ1-2, with D uncertain. Trimming cost V 1 base and J 2 bases, with 8 bases left between them. This CDR3 comprises 14 residues. The V gene's germline CDR1 is KGHSH and CDR2 LQKENI. The CDR3 DNA reads TGTGCCAGCTCACCACAGTGGCAGAACTATGGCTACACCTTC. It specifies CASSPQWQNYGYTF.

This clonotype was seen a few times. V usage is TRBV7-9 and J usage is TRBJ2-5, with 7 bases identical to TRBD2. The CDR3 runs to 16 residues. The ends lost 4 bases at V and 5 bases at J; junction bases unmatched: 13. Germline V gene data show CDR1 as SEHNR and CDR2 as FQNEAQ (reference sequence). The CDR3 bases are TGTGCCAGCAGCTCACCCGGGGCGGGAGTAGGGGAGACCCAGTACTTC. It yields the protein CASSSPGAGVGETQYF.

In its sample, this clonotype was seen a few times. The rearrangement joins TRBV18 to TRBJ2-1; 10 bases match TRBD2. The trim removed 3 bases at V and 6 bases at J, leaving 11 bases unmatched. Germline values: CDR1 KGHSH, CDR2 LQKENI. The CDR3 runs 17 residues. The CDR3 sequence is CASSPASGSSRGNEQFF. The CDR3 DNA is TGTGCCAGCTCACCGGCTAGCGGGAGCTCTAGAGGCAATGAGCAGTTCTTC.

This clonotype appeared a few times. V and J are TRBV7-9 and TRBJ2-3, with 7 nucleotides matching TRBD1. CDR1 is SEHNR and CDR2 is FQNEAQ in the germline V gene (reference sequence). This CDR3 spans 17 amino acids. Germline trimming cut 5 bases from V and 2 bases from J; bases unmatched to any gene: 13. The CDR3: CASSAQPTGKITDTQYF. In DNA form, the CDR3 reads TGTGCCAGCAGCGCACAACCGACAGGGAAAATCACAGATACGCAGTATTTT.

This clonotype was found once. The rearrangement joins TRBV5-1 to TRBJ2-1; D is uncertain. The germline V and J ends were trimmed by 2 bases and 8 bases, with 5 bases remaining between them. This CDR3 contains 11 residues. CDR1 and CDR2 from the germline V gene are SGHRS and YFSETQ. CDR3 sequence (DNA): TGCGCCAGCAGCTTTAAACATGAGCAGTTCTTC. It codes for CASSFKHEQFF.

The rearrangement links TRBV27 to TRBJ2-4; 10 bases match TRBD1. The J call is in doubt because the DNA end fits TRBJ2-7 better. The germline CDR1 and CDR2 sequences are MNHEY and SMNVEV (reference sequence). This CDR3 region has 15 residues. CDR3 in amino acids: CARNHPGQGNYEQYF. CDR3 nucleotides: TGTGCCAGGAACCACCCGGGACAGGGGAACTACGAGCAGTACTTC.